These T cell receptor beta chains were read from a single sample in a study of regulatory and conventional T cells in RAG deficiency. The repertoire was sequenced with immunoSEQ multiplex PCR; TCRdb's copy has only in-frame clones and lacks some. The sample shows around 30,000 clones, nearly 95% of them seen only once. The sample was also reused in another study, on regulatory T cells.

The sequencing input was CD25- CD4+ T cells sorted from blood. The origin of the receptors is a human donor in good health. Each CDR3 is given with its conserved first and last residue. The order of the fields is V gene, D gene, J gene, CDR3 protein. The D gene is left open where the match is weak.

v_gene: TRBV10-1; d_gene: .; j_gene: TRBJ2-2; CDR3aa: CASSDPDSTGELFF
v_gene: TRBV25-1; d_gene: .; j_gene: TRBJ1-2; CDR3aa: CASSVGAVGYTF
v_gene: TRBV6-6; d_gene: .; j_gene: TRBJ1-6; CDR3aa: CASSYRDNNSPLHF
v_gene: TRBV2; d_gene: .; j_gene: TRBJ1-5; CDR3aa: CASSGAPGRGGNQPQHF
v_gene: TRBV5-1; d_gene: .; j_gene: TRBJ2-1; CDR3aa: CASSPMSTWGPYNEQFF
v_gene: TRBV27; d_gene: .; j_gene: TRBJ2-3; CDR3aa: CASSSSWTADTQYF
v_gene: TRBV5-4; d_gene: .; j_gene: TRBJ1-1; CDR3aa: CASRLRGGSTEAFF
v_gene: TRBV11-3; d_gene: TRBD2; j_gene: TRBJ2-1; CDR3aa: CASSFGRGGYNEQFF
v_gene: TRBV4-2; d_gene: .; j_gene: TRBJ2-7; CDR3aa: CASSRNRAYEQYF
v_gene: TRBV27; d_gene: .; j_gene: TRBJ1-2; CDR3aa: CASSSTANYGYTF
v_gene: TRBV11-2; d_gene: .; j_gene: TRBJ1-1; CDR3aa: CASSLDRGAAEAFF
v_gene: TRBV6-4; d_gene: TRBD1; j_gene: TRBJ2-7; CDR3aa: CASTGGVPYEQYF
v_gene: TRBV5-1; d_gene: .; j_gene: TRBJ2-2; CDR3aa: CASSLLAGYTGELFF
v_gene: TRBV4-1; d_gene: TRBD1; j_gene: TRBJ1-2; CDR3aa: CASSHQPDRPTGVYGYTF